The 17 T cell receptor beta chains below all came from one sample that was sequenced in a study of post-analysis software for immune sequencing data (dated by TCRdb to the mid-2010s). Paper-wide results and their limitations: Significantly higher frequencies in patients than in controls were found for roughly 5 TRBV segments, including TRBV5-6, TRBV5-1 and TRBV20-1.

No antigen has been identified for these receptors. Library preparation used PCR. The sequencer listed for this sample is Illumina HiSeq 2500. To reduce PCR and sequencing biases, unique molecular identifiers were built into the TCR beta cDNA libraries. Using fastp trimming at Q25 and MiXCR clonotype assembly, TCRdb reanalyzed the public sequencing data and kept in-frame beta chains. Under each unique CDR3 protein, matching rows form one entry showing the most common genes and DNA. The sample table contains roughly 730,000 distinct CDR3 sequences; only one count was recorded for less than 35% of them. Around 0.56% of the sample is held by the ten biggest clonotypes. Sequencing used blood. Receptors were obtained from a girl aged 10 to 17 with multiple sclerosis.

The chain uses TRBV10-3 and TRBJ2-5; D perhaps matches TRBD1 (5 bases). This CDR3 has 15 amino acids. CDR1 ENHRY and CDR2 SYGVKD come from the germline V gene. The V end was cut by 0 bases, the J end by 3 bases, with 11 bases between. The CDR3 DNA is TGTGCCATCAGTGAGTCGGCAGGGCCTAAAGAGACCCAGTACTTC. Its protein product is CAISESAGPKETQYF.

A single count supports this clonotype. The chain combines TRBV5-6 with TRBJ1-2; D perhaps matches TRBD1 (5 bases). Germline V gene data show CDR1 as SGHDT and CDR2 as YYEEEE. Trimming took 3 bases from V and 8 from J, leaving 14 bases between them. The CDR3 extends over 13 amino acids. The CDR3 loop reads CASSWNSGSGYTF. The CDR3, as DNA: TGTGCCAGCAGCTGGAATTCAGGGTCCGGCTACACCTTC. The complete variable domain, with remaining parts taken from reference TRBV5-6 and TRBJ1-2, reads DAGVTQSPTHLIKTRGQQVTLRCSPKSGHDTVSWYQQALGQGPQFIFQYYEEEERQRGNFPDRFSGHQFPNYSSELNVNALLLGDSALYLCASSWNSGSGYTFGSGTRLTVV.

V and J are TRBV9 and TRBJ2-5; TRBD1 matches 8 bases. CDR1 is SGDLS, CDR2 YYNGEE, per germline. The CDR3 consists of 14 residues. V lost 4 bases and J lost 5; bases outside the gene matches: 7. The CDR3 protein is CASSRDRSRETQYF. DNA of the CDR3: TGTGCCAGCAGCCGGGACAGGAGCCGGGAGACCCAGTACTTC.

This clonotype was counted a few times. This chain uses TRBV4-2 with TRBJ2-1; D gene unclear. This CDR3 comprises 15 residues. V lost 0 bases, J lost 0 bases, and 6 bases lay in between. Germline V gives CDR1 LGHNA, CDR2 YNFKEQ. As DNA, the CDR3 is TGTGCCAGCAGCCAAGAGCCGAGCTCCTACAATGAGCAGTTCTTC. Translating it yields CASSQEPSSYNEQFF.

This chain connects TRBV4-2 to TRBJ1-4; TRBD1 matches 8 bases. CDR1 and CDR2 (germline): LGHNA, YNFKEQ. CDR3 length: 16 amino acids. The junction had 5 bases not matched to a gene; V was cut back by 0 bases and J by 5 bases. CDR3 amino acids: CASSQEFDRGNEKLFF. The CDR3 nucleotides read TGTGCCAGCAGCCAAGAGTTCGACAGGGGAAATGAAAAACTGTTTTTT.

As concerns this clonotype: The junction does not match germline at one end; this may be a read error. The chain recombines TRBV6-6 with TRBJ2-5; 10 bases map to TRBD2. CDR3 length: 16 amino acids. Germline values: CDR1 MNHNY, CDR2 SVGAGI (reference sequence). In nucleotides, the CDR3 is TGTGCCAGCAGTTACTCGTCTAGCGGGAGTCAAGAGGCCCAGTACTTC. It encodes CASSYSSSGSQEAQYF.

The CDR3 here is CSAPEGPQETQYF. The CDR3 DNA reads as TGCAGTGCTCCCGAGGGACCACAAGAGACCCAGTACTTC. This chain connects TRBV20-1 to TRBJ2-5, with D perhaps given as TRBD1 or TRBD2 (5 bases each). The ends were cut back, 5 bases at V and 2 bases at J, with 12 bases in the middle. Germline CDR1 and CDR2: DFQATT and SNEGSKA (reference sequence). CDR3 size: 13 residues.

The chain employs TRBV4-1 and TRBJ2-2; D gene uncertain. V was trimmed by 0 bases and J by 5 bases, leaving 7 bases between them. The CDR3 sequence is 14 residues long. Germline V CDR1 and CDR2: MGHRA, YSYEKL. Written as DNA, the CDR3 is TGCGCCAGCAGCCAAGACAGTCGGACCGGGGAGCTGTTTTTT. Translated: CASSQDSRTGELFF.

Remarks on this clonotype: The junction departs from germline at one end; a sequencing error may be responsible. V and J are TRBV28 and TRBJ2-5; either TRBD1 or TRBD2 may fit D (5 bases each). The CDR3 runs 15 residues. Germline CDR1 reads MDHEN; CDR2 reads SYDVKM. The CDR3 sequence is CASSSRRRDQEAQYF. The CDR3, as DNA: TGTGCCAGCAGTTCACGAAGACGGGACCAAGAGGCCCAGTACTTC.

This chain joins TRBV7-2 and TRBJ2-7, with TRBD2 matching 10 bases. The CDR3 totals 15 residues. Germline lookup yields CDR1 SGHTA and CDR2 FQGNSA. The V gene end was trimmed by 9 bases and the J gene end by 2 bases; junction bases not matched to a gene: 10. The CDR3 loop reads CASSQSSGSPYEQYF. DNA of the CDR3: TGTGCCAGTAGCCAGTCTAGCGGGAGTCCCTACGAGCAGTACTTC. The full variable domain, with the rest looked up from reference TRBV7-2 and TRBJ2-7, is GAGVSQSPSNKVTEKGKDVELRCDPISGHTALYWYRQSLGQGLEFLIYFQGNSAPDKSGLPSDRFSAERTGGSVSTLTIQRTQQEDSAVYLCASSQSSGSPYEQYFGPGTRLTVT.

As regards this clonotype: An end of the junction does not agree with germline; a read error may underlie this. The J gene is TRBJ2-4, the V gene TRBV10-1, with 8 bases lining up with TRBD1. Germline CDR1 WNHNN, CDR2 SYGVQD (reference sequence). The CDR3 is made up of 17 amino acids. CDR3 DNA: TGCGTCAGCAGTGAAACGTGGCAGGGGGCATTCAAAAACATTCAGTACTTC. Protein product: CVSSETWQGAFKNIQYF.

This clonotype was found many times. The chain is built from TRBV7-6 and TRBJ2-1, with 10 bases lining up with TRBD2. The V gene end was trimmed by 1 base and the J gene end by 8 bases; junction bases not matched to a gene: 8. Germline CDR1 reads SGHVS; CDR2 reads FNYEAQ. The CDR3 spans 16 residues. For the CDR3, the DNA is TGTGCCAGCAGCTTAGATGCTAGCGGGAGCTCTGATGAGCAGTTCTTC. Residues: CASSLDASGSSDEQFF.

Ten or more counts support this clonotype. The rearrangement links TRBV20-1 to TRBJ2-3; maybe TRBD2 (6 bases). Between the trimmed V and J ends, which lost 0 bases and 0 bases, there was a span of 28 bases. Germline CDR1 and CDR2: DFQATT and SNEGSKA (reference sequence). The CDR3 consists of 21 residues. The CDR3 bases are TGCAGTGCTAGAGACCTTTCGCTGCCGGCCCGGGACTTAGCTAGCACAGATACGCAGTATTTT. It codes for CSARDLSLPARDLASTDTQYF.

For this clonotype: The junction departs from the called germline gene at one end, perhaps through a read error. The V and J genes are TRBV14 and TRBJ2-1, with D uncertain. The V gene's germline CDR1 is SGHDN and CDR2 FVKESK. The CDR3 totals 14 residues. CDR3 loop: CASSQGTIYNGQFF. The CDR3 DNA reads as TGTGCCAGCAGCCAAGGAACAATCTACAATGGGCAGTTCTTC. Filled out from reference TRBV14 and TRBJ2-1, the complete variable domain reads EAGVTQFPSHSVIEKGQTVTLRCDPISGHDNLYWYRRVMGKEIKFLLHFVKESKQDESGMPNNRFLAERTGGTYSTLKVQPAELEDSGVYFCASSQGTIYNGQFFGPGTRLTVL.

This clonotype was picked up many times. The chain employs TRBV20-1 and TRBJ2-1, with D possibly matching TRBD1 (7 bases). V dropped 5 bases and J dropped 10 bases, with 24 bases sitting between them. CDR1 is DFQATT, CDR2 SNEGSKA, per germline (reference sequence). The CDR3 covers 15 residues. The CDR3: CSAPQGGGRVREQFF. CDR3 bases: TGCAGTGCTCCTCAGGGGGGTGGCCGTGTTAGGGAGCAGTTCTTC.

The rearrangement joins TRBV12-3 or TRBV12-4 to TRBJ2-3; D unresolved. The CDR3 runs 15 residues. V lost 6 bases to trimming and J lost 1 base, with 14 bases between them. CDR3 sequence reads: CASRTLGVGTDTQYF. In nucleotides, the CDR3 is TGTGCCAGCAGAACGTTAGGAGTGGGCACAGATACGCAGTATTTT.

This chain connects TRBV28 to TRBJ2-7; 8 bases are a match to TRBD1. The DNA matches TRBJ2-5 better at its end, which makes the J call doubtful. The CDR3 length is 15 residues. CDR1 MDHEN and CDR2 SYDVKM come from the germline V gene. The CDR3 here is CASSPGQAVEETQYF. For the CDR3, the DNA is TGTGCCAGCAGTCCGGGACAGGCGGTTGAAGAGACCCAGTACTTC.